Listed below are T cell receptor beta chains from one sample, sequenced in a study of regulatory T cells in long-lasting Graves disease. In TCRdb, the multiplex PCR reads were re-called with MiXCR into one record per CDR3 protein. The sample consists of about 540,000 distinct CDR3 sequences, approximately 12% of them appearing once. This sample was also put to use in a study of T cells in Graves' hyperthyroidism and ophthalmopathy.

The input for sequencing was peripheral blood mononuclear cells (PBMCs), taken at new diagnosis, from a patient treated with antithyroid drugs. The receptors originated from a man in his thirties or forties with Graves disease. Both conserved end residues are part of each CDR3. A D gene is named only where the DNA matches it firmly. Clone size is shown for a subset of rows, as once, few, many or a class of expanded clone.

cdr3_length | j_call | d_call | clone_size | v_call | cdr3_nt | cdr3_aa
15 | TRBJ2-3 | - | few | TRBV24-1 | TGTGCCACCAGCCGCAGGGGCTCCCCCGCAGATACGCAGTATTTT | CATSRRGSPADTQYF
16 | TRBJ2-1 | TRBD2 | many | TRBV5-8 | TGTGCCAGCACCACCTCGATTGGACTAGCAAACTATGAGCAGTTCTTC | CASTTSIGLANYEQFF
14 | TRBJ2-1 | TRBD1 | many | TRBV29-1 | TGCAGCGTTGGAGCATGGACAGGCCACAATGAGCAGTTCTTC | CSVGAWTGHNEQFF
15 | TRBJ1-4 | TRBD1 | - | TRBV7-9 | TGTGCCAGCAGCTCGGACAGGGTCACTAATGAAAAACTGTTTTTT | CASSSDRVTNEKLFF
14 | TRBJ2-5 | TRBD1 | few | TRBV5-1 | TGCGCCAGCAGCTTCGGGACAGGGAAGGAGACCCAGTACTTC | CASSFGTGKETQYF
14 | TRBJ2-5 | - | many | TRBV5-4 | TGTGCCAGCAGCTTGGCCGGTCAGCCGGAGACCCAGTACTTC | CASSLAGQPETQYF
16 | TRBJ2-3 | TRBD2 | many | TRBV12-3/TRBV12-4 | TGTGCCAGCAGTTCTAGCGGGAGGGAAGGACCGGATACGCAGTATTTT | CASSSSGREGPDTQYF
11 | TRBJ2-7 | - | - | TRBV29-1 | TGCAGCGTTGATCCCGGGGACGAGCAGTACTTC | CSVDPGDEQYF
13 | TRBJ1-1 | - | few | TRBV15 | TGTGCCACCAGCAGAGACCCGGCGGATGAAGCTTTCTTT | CATSRDPADEAFF
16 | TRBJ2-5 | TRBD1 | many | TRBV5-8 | TGTGCCAGCAGCTCGTTCCGGGACAGGGGGCAAGAGACCCAGTACTTC | CASSSFRDRGQETQYF
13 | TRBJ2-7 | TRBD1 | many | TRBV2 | TGTGCCAGCGGGACAGGGGGCGCGGGGGAGCAGTACTTC | CASGTGGAGEQYF
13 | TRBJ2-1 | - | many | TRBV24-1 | TGTGCCACTAGCGTACCCCCTCGGAATGAGCAGTTCTTC | CATSVPPRNEQFF
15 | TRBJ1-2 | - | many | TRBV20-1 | TGCAGTGCTAGAGAGAACACAGAGCTTAACTATGGCTACACCTTC | CSARENTELNYGYTF
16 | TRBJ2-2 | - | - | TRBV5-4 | TGTGCCAGCAGCTTGGGGGGCGGGACGAACACCGGGGAGCTGTTTTTT | CASSLGGGTNTGELFF
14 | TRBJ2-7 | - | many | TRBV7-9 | TGTGCCAGCAGCTTTTCTCTTATACCCTACGAGCAGTACTTC | CASSFSLIPYEQYF
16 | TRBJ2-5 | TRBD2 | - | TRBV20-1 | TGCAGTGCACCCCCCGTACTAGCGGGAGGTAGGGAGACCCAGTACTTC | CSAPPVLAGGRETQYF
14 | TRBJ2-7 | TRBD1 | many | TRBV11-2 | TGTGCCAGCAGCCCCTGGACAGGGGTGGACGAGCAGTACTTC | CASSPWTGVDEQYF
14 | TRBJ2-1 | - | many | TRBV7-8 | TGTGCCAGCAGCTTAGTTCACGCCGACAATGAGCAGTTCTTC | CASSLVHADNEQFF
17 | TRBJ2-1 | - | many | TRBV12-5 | TGTGCTAGTGGTTTGGTACTAGGGTTGGGTCCCTACAATGAGCAGTTCTTC | CASGLVLGLGPYNEQFF
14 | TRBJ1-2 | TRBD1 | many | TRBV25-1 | TGTGCCAGCAGCGAACCGGGACAGGGGTATGGCTACACCTTC | CASSEPGQGYGYTF
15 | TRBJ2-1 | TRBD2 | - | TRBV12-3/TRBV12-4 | TGTGCCAGCAGTTCGACTAGCGGGTGGGGGAATGAGCAGTTCTTC | CASSSTSGWGNEQFF
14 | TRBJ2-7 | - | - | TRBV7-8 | TGTGCCAGCAGCTTACGGGACTGGAACTACGAGCAGTACTTC | CASSLRDWNYEQYF
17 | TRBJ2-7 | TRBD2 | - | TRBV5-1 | TGCGCCAGCAGCTTGGATCTAGCGGGCAGCCGGACCTACGAGCAGTACTTC | CASSLDLAGSRTYEQYF
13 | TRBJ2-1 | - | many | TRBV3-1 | TGTGCCAGCAGCCAAGCTGGGACACCCAAGCAGTTCTTC | CASSQAGTPKQFF
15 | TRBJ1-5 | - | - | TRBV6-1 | TGTGCCAGCAGGGGGACGCAGTATAGCAATCAGCCCCAGCATTTT | CASRGTQYSNQPQHF
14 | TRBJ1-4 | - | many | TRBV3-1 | TGTGCCAGCAGCATCAGGAGCATTGATGAAAAACTGTTTTTT | CASSIRSIDEKLFF
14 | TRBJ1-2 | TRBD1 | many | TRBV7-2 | TGTGCCAGCAGCCCTTATCGGACAGGGGTGGGCTACACCTTC | CASSPYRTGVGYTF
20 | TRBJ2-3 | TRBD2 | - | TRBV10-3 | TGTGCCATCAGTGAGTCCTCCGGGACTAGCGGCGGCTGGTTAAGAGATACGCAGTATTTT | CAISESSGTSGGWLRDTQYF
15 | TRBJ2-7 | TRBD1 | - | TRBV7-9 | TGTGCCAGCAGCCAGTATGGGACAGGCTCCTACGAGCAGTACTTC | CASSQYGTGSYEQYF
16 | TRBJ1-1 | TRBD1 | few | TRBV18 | TGTGCCAGCTCACCAAAACAGGGGGCGGGGAACACTGAAGCTTTCTTT | CASSPKQGAGNTEAFF
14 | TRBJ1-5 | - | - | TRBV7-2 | TGTGCCAGCAGCTTAGGCTTTCGTCTACAGCCCCAGCATTTT | CASSLGFRLQPQHF
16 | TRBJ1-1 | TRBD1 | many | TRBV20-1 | TGCAGTGCTAGAGAGGGATCGAACAGGGGGCTTACTGAAGCTTTCTTT | CSAREGSNRGLTEAFF
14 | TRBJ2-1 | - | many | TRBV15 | TGTGCCACCAGCAGAGTGTTGACAGCCAATGAGCAGTTCTTC | CATSRVLTANEQFF
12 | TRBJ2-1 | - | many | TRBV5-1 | TGCGCCAGCAGCTTGTTTTTATACGAGCAGTTCTTC | CASSLFLYEQFF
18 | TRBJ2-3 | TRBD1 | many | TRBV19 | TGTGCCAGTAGTAGGAGAGGATACAGGGGCGAAGGCACAGATACGCAGTATTTT | CASSRRGYRGEGTDTQYF
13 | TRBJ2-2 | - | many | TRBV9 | TGTGCCAGCAGCCTGTACCTAGCCGGGGAGCTGTTTTTT | CASSLYLAGELFF
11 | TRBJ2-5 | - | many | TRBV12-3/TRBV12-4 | TGTGCCAGCAGGGCGGCGGGTACCCAGTACTTC | CASRAAGTQYF
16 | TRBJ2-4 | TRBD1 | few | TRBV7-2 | TGTGCCAGCAGCTCGGGACAGGGTGAAGCCAAAAACATTCAGTACTTC | CASSSGQGEAKNIQYF
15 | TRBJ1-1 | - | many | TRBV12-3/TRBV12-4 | TGTGCCAGCAGTTCCCCTCGGGGGGTGAACACTGAAGCTTTCTTT | CASSSPRGVNTEAFF
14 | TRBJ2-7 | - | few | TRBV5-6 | TGTGCCAGCAGCTCTGGGGTACATCTCGACGAGCAGTACTTC | CASSSGVHLDEQYF
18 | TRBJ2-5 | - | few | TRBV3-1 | TGTGCCAGCAGCCAACTTAGAGGGTTTAGGTCAATGGGAGAGACCCAGTACTTC | CASSQLRGFRSMGETQYF
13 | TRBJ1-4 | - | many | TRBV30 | TGTGCCTGGAGCCGGGGCACTAATGAAAAACTGTTTTTT | CAWSRGTNEKLFF
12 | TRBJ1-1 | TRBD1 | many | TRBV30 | TGTGCCTGCGACAGGGGGCCGGTGGAAGCTTTCTTT | CACDRGPVEAFF
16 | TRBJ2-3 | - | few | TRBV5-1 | TGCGCCAGCAGCTTCTCCGAGGGCCCCTCCACAGATACGCAGTATTTT | CASSFSEGPSTDTQYF
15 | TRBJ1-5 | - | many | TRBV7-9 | TGTGCCAGCAGCTTAGCATTGACACCCAATCAGCCCCAGCATTTT | CASSLALTPNQPQHF
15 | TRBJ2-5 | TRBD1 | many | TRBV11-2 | TGTGCCAGCAGCTTAACCAACAGGGGGCAAGAGACCCAGTACTTC | CASSLTNRGQETQYF
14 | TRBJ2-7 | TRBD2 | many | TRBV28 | TGTGCCAGCAGTAAACTAGCGGGAGTTCGGGAGCAGTACTTC | CASSKLAGVREQYF
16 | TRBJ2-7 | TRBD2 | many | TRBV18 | TGTGCCAGCTCACCCAATACCCGGGGGGTTAGCGCCGAGCAGTACTTC | CASSPNTRGVSAEQYF
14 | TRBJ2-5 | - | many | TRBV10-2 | TGCGCCAGCAGTGAGATCGGCAGGGGTGGGACCCAGTACTTC | CASSEIGRGGTQYF
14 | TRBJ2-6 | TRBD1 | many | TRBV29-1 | TGCAGCGTTCGGGACAGGGCTGGGGCCAACGTCCTGACTTTC | CSVRDRAGANVLTF
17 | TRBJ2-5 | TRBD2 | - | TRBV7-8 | TGTGCCAGCAGCTTATACGGCACGGGAGGATGGGGGGGGACCCAGTACTTC | CASSLYGTGGWGGTQYF
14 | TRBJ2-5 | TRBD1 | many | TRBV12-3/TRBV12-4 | TGTGCCAGCAGTTTGAAAAGGACAGGAGAGACCCAGTACTTC | CASSLKRTGETQYF
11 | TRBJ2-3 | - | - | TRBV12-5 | TGTGCTAGTGGTTTTCCCGATACGCAGTATTTT | CASGFPDTQYF
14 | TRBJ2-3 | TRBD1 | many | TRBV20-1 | TGCAGTGCTTTGGGACAGGGAGGCACAGATACGCAGTATTTT | CSALGQGGTDTQYF
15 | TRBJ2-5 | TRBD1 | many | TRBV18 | TGTGCCAGCTCAGGCGGGACAGGAAGGGGAGAGACCCAGTACTTC | CASSGGTGRGETQYF